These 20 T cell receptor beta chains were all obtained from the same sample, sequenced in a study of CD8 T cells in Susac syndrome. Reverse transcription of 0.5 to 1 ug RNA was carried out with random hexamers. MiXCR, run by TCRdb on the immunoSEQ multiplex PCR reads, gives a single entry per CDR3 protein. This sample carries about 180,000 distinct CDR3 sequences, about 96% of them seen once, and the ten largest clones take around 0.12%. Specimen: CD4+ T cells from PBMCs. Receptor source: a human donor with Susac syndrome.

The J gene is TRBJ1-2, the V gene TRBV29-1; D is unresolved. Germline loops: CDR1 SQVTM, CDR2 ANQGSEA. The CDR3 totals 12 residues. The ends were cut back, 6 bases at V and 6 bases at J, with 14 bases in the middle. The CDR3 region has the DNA TGCAGCGTATTTGCCACGGGAGATGGCTACACCTTC. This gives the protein CSVFATGDGYTF.

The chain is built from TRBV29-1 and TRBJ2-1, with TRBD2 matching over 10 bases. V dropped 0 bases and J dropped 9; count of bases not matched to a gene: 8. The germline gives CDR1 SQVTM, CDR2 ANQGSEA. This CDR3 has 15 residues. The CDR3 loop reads CSVEDRPSGSSEQFF. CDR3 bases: TGCAGCGTTGAAGATCGGCCTAGCGGGAGTAGTGAGCAGTTCTTC.

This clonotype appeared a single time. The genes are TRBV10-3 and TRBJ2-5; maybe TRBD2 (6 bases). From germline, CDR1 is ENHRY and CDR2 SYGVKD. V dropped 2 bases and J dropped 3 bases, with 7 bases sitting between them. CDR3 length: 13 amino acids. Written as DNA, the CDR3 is TGTGCCATCAGTGAGGGCGGGAAAGAGACCCAGTACTTC. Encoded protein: CAISEGGKETQYF.

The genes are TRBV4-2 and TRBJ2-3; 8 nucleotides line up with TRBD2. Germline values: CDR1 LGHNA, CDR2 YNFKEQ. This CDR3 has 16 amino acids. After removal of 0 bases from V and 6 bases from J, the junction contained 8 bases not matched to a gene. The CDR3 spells CASSQDSRVAGDTQYF. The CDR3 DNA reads TGTGCCAGCAGCCAAGATTCCAGGGTAGCGGGGGATACGCAGTATTTT.

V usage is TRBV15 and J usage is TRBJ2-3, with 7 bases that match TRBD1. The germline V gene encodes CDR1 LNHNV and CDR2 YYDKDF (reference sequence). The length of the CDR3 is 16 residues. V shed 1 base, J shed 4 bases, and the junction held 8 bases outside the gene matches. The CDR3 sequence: CATSRGQGRGADTQYF. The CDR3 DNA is TGTGCCACCAGCAGAGGACAGGGAAGGGGAGCAGATACGCAGTATTTT.

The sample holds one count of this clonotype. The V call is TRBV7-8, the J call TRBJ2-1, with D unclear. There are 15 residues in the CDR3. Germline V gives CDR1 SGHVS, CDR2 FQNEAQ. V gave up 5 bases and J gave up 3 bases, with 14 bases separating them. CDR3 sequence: CASSRRQADYNEQFF. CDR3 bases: TGTGCCAGCAGCCGGCGCCAGGCCGACTACAATGAGCAGTTCTTC.

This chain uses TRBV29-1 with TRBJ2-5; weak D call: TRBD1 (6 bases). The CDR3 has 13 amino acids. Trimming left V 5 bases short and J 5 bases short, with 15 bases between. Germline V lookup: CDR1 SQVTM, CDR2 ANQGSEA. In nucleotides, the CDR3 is TGCAGCGTTTCTAGGGGGAATAGTGAGACCCAGTACTTC. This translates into CSVSRGNSETQYF.

The CDR3 DNA is TGTGCCAGCAGCGTCGGACAGCCGGGGCTAGGCGGCACTGAAGCTTTCTTT. Amino acids: CASSVGQPGLGGTEAFF. The V call is TRBV3-1, the J call TRBJ1-1, with D perhaps TRBD1 (6 bases). The CDR3 is 17 amino acids. V shed 5 bases and J shed 4 bases, with 23 bases lying between them. The germline gives CDR1 LGHDT, CDR2 YNNKEL (reference sequence).

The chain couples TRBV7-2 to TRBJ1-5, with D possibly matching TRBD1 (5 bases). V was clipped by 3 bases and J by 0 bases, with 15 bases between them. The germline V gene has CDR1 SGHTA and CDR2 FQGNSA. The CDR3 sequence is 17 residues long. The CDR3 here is CASSFGGGPYSNQPQHF. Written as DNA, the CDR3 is TGTGCCAGCAGCTTTGGGGGAGGGCCTTATAGCAATCAGCCCCAGCATTTT.

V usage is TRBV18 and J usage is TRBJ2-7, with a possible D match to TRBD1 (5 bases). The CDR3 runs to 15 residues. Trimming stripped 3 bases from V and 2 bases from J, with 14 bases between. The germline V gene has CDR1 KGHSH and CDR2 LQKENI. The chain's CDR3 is CASSPPSQGTYEQYF. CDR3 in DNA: TGTGCCAGCTCACCCCCGTCCCAGGGAACCTACGAGCAGTACTTC.

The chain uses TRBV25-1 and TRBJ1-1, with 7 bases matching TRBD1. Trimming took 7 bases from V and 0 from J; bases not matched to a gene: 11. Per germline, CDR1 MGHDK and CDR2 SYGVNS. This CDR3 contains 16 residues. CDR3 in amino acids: CASTEGAGGLNTEAFF. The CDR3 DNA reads TGTGCCAGCACCGAAGGGGCAGGGGGACTGAACACTGAAGCTTTCTTT.

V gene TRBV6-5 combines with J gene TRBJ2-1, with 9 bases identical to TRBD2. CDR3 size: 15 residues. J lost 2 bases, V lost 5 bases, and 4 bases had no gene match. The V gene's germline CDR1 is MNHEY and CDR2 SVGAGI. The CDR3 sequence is CASSGAGGPYNEQFF. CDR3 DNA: TGTGCCAGCAGTGGTGCGGGGGGGCCCTACAATGAGCAGTTCTTC.

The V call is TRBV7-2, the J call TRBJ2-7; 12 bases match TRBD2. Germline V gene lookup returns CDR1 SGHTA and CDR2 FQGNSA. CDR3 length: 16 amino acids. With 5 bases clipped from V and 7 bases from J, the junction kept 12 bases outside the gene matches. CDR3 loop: CASSTRRTSGTGEQYF. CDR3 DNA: TGTGCCAGCAGCACGAGGCGGACTAGCGGGACTGGAGAGCAGTACTTC.

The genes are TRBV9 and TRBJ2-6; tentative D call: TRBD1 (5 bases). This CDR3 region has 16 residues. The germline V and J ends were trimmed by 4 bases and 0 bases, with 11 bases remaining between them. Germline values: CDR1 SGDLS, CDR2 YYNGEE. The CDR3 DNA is TGTGCCAGCAGCTCTAACAGGTTCTCTGGGGCCAACGTCCTGACTTTC. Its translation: CASSSNRFSGANVLTF.

CDR3 loop: CASSSPPQEYGYTF. CDR3 sequence (DNA): TGTGCCAGCAGCTCCCCCCCCCAGGAATATGGCTACACCTTC. V gene TRBV7-9 combines with J gene TRBJ1-2; no clear D gene. Germline lookup yields CDR1 SEHNR and CDR2 FQNEAQ (reference sequence). V gave up 4 bases and J gave up 5 bases, with 14 bases separating them. The CDR3 is 14 amino acids. Full variable domain (missing parts from reference TRBV7-9 and TRBJ1-2): DTGVSQNPRHKITKRGQNVTFRCDPISEHNRLYWYRQTLGQGPEFLTYFQNEAQLEKSRLLSDRFSAERPKGSFSTLEIQRTEQGDSAMYLCASSSPPQEYGYTFGSGTRLTVV.

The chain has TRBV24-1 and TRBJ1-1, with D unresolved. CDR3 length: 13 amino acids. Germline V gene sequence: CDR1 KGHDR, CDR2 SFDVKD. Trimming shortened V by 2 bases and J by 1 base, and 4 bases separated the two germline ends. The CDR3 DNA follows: TGTGCCACCAGTGATTCCACGAACACTGAAGCTTTCTTT. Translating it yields CATSDSTNTEAFF.

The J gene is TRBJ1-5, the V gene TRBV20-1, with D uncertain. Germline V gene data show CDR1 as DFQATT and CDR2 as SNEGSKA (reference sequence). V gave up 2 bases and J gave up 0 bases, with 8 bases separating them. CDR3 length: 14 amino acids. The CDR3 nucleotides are TGCAGTGCTAGACGGCCGTATAGCAATCAGCCCCAGCATTTT. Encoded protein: CSARRPYSNQPQHF.

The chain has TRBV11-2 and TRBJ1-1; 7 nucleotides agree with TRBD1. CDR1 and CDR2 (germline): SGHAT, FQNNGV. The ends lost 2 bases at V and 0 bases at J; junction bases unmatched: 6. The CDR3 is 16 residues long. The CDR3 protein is CASSLFKGALNTEAFF. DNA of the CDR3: TGTGCCAGCAGCTTATTTAAGGGGGCGCTGAACACTGAAGCTTTCTTT.

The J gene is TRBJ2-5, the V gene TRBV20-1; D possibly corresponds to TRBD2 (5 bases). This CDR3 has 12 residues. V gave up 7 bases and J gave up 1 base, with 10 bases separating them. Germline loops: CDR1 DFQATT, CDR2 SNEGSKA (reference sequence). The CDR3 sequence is CSGRRGQETQYF. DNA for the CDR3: TGCAGTGGCAGACGGGGCCAAGAGACCCAGTACTTC.

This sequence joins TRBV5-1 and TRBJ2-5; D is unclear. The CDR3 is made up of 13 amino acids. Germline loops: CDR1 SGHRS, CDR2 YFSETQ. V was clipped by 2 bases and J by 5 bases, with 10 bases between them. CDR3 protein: CASSFQASETQYF. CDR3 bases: TGCGCCAGCAGCTTTCAAGCAAGTGAGACCCAGTACTTC.